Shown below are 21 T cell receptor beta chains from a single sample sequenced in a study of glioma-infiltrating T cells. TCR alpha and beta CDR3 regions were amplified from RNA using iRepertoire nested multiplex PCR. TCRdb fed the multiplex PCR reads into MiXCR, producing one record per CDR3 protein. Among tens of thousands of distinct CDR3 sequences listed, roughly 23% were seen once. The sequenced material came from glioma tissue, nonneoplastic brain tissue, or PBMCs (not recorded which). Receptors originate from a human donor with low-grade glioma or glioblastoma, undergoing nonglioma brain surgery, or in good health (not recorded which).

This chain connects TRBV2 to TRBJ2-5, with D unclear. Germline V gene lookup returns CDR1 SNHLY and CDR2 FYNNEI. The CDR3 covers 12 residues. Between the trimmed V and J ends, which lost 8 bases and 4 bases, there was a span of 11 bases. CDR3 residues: CASSLFAETQYF. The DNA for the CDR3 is TGTGCCAGCTCGCTATTTGCAGAGACCCAGTACTTC.

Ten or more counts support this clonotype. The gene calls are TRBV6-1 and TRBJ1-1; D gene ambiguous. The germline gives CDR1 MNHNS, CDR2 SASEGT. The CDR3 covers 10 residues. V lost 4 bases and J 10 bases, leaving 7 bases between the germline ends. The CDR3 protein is CASSVGRAFF. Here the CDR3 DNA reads TGTGCCAGCAGTGTTGGGCGAGCTTTCTTT.

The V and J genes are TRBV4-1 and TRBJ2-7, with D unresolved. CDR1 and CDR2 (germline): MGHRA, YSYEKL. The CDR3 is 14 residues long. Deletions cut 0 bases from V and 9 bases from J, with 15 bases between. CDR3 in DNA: TGCGCCAGCAGCCAAGATCAATTCCTAAAGGCGCAGTACTTC. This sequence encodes CASSQDQFLKAQYF.

The CDR3 region is CASSPLGETQHF. The CDR3 nucleotides read TGTGCCAGTAGTCCTCTGGGAGAGACCCAGCATTTT. The chain recombines TRBV19 with TRBJ1-5; D remains ambiguous. The V end was cut by 5 bases, the J end by 11 bases, with 13 bases between. The CDR3 covers 12 residues. CDR1 is LNHDA and CDR2 is SQIVND in the germline V gene (reference sequence).

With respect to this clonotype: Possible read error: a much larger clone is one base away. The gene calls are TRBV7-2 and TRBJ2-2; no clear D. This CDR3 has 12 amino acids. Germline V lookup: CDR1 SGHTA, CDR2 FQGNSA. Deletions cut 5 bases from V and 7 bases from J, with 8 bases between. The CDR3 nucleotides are TGTGCCAGCAGCAAGCTAAGCGGGGAGCTGTTTTTT. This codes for CASSKLSGELFF.

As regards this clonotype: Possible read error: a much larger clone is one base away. CDR3 in amino acids: CASSWDGATEAFF. CDR3 DNA sequence: TGTGCCAGTAGTTGGGACGGGGCCACTGAAGCTTTCTTT. The chain couples TRBV19 to TRBJ1-1; D is possibly TRBD1 (5 bases). CDR3 length: 13 amino acids. Trimming took off 5 bases at V and 4 bases at J, with 11 bases between the two ends. Germline CDR1 is LNHDA and CDR2 is SQIVND (reference sequence). The complete variable domain, with remaining parts taken from reference TRBV19 and TRBJ1-1, reads DGGITQSPKYLFRKEGQNVTLSCEQNLNHDAMYWYRQDPGQGLRLIYYSQIVNDFQKGDIAEGYSVSREKKESFPLTVTSAQKNPTAFYLCASSWDGATEAFFGQGTRLTVV.

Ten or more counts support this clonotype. The CDR3 reads CASSAGTGGKPQHF. CDR3 nucleotides: TGTGCCAGCAGCGCCGGGACAGGGGGCAAGCCCCAGCATTTT. This sequence joins TRBV12-3 or TRBV12-4 and TRBJ1-5; 12 nucleotides align to TRBD1. J was trimmed by 8 bases and V by 6 bases; bases with no gene match: 5. The CDR3 extends over 14 amino acids.

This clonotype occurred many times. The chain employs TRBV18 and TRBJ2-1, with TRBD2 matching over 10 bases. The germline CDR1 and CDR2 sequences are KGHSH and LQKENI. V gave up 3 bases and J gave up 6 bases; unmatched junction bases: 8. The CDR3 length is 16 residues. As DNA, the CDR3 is TGTGCCAGCTCACCCTTAGCGGGAGGACCGGGCAATGAGCAGTTCTTC. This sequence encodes CASSPLAGGPGNEQFF.

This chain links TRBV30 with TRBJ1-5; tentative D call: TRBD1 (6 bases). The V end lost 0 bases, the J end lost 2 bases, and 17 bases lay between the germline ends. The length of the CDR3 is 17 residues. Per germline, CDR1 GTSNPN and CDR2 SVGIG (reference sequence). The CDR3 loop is CAWSVLGALGGNQPQHF. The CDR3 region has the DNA TGTGCCTGGAGTGTACTGGGGGCCCTCGGGGGCAATCAGCCCCAGCATTTT. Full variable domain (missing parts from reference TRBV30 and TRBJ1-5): SQTIHQWPATLVQPVGSPLSLECTVEGTSNPNLYWYRQAAGRGLQLLFYSVGIGQISSEVPQNLSASRPQDRQFILSSKKLLLSDSGFYLCAWSVLGALGGNQPQHFGDGTRLSIL.

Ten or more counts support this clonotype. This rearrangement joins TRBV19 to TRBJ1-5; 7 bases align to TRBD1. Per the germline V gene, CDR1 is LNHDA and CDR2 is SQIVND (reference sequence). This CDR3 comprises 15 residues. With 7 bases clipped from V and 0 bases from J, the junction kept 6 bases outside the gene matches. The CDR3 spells CASKQGINSNQPQHF. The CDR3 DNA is TGTGCCAGTAAACAGGGGATTAATAGCAATCAGCCCCAGCATTTT.

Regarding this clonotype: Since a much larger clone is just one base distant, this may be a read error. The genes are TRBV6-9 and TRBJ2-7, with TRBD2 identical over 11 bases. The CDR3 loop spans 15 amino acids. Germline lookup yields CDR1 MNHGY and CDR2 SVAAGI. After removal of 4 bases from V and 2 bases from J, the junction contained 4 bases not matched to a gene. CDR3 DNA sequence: TGTGCCAGCAGTTCTACTAGCGGGGGAACCTACGAGCAGTACTTC. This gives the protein CASSSTSGGTYEQYF.

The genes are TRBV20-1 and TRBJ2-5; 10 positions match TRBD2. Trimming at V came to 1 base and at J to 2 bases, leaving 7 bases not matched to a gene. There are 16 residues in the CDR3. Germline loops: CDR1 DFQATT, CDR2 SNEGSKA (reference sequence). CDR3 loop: CSARALLAGAQETQYF. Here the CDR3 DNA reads TGCAGTGCTAGAGCCCTGCTAGCGGGAGCTCAAGAGACCCAGTACTTC.

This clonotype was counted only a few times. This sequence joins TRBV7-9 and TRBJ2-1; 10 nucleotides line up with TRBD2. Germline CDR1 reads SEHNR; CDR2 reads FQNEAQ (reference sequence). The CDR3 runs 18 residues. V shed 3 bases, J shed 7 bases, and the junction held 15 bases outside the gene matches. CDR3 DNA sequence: TGTGCCAGCAGCTTTCCCCCACGTCTAGCGGGAGTAACGAATGAGCAGTTCTTC. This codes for CASSFPPRLAGVTNEQFF. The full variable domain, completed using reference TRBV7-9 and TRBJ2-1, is DTGVSQNPRHKITKRGQNVTFRCDPISEHNRLYWYRQTLGQGPEFLTYFQNEAQLEKSRLLSDRFSAERPKGSFSTLEIQRTEQGDSAMYLCASSFPPRLAGVTNEQFFGPGTRLTVL.

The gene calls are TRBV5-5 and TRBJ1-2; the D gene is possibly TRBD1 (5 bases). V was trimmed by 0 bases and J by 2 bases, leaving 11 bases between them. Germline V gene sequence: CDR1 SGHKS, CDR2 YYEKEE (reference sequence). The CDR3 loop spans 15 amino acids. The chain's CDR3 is CASSLGGLTNYGYTF. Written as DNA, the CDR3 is TGTGCCAGCAGCTTGGGGGGACTTACGAACTATGGCTACACCTTC. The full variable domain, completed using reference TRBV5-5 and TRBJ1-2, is DAGVTQSPTHLIKTRGQQVTLRCSPISGHKSVSWYQQVLGQGPQFIFQYYEKEERGRGNFPDRFSARQFPNYSSELNVNALLLGDSALYLCASSLGGLTNYGYTFGSGTRLTVV.

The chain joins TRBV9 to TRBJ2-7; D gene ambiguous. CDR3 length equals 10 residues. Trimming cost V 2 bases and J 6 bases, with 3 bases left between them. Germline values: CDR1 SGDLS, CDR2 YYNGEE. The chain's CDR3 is CASSVGEQYF. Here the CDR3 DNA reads TGTGCCAGCAGCGTTGGCGAGCAGTACTTC.

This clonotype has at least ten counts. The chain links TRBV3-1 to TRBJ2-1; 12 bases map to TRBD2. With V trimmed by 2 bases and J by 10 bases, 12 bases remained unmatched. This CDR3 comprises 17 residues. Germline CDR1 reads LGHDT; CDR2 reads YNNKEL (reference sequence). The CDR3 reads CASSQTGTSGSSGEQFF. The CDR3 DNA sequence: TGTGCCAGCAGCCAAACCGGGACTAGCGGGTCCAGCGGGGAGCAGTTCTTC.

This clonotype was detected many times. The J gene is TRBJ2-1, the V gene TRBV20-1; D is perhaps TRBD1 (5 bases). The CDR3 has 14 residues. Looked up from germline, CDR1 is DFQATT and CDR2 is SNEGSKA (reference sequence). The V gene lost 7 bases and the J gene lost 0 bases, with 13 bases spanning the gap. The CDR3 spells CSVRTLSSYNEQFF. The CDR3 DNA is TGCAGTGTGCGGACACTGAGCTCCTACAATGAGCAGTTCTTC.

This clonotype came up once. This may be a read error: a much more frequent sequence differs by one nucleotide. Here the CDR3 reads CATGQEGAQETQYF. CDR3 nucleotide sequence: TGTGCCACCGGACAGGAGGGGGCTCAAGAGACCCAGTACTTC. The chain couples TRBV10-3 to TRBJ2-5; a weak D match, TRBD1 (7 bases). Germline V gives CDR1 ENHRY, CDR2 SYGVKD. CDR3 size: 14 residues. Trimming removed 10 bases from V and 2 bases from J, with 17 bases in between.

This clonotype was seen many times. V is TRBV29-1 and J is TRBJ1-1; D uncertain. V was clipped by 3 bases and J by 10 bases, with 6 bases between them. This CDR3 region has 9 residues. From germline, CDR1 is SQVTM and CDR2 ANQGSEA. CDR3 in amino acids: CSVDEGAFF. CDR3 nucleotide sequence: TGCAGCGTTGATGAAGGAGCTTTCTTT.

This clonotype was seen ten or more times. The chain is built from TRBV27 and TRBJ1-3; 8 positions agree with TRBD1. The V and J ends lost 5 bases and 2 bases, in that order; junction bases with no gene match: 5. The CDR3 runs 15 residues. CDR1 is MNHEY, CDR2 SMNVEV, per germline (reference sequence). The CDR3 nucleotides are TGTGCCAGCAGTCGGGACAGGTCAGCTGGAAACACCATATATTTT. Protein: CASSRDRSAGNTIYF.

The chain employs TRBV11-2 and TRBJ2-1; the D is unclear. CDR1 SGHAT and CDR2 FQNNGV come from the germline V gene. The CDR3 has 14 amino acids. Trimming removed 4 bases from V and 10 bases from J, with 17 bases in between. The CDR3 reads CASSSATSGIEQFF. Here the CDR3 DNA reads TGTGCCAGCAGCTCAGCTACCTCCGGAATAGAGCAGTTCTTC.